One and the same sample provided the 27 T cell receptor beta chains below, sequenced in a study of blood T cell repertoires in COVID-19. Assay: immunoSEQ multiplex PCR; the TCRdb copy retains only in-frame clones and omits some. The sample contains about 100,000 clones, around 92% of which appear only once. The material sequenced was peripheral blood. All receptors come from a man aged 35-49 years with active or convalescent COVID-19.

The chain couples TRBV19 to TRBJ2-2; TRBD2 agrees at 14 bases. The CDR3 totals 17 residues. V dropped 6 bases and J dropped 7; count of bases not matched to a gene: 10. Germline CDR1 and CDR2: LNHDA and SQIVND (reference sequence). The chain's CDR3 is CASRTSGRAMVIGELFF. CDR3 bases: TGTGCCAGTAGGACTAGCGGGAGGGCCATGGTAATCGGGGAGCTGTTTTTT.

The rearrangement joins TRBV15 to TRBJ1-4; 7 nucleotides agree with TRBD1. This CDR3 contains 15 residues. From germline, CDR1 is LNHNV and CDR2 YYDKDF (reference sequence). The V segment lost 1 base and the J segment 3 bases; nucleotides outside the gene matches: 2. CDR3 sequence (DNA): TGTGCCACCAGCAGAGGGGACAGCCCTAATGAAAAACTGTTTTTT. It encodes CATSRGDSPNEKLFF.

The V gene is TRBV3-1 (or the pseudogene TRBV3-2), the J gene TRBJ1-5, with 10 bases matching TRBD1. The CDR3 is 14 amino acids. V trimming: 0 bases; J trimming: 7 bases; junction bases outside the gene matches: 0. Germline CDR1 reads LGHDT; CDR2 reads YNNKEL (reference sequence). For the CDR3, the DNA is TGTGCCAGCAGCCAAGAGGGACAGGGGCAGCCCCAGCATTTT. Translating it yields CASSQEGQGQPQHF.

The genes are TRBV30 and TRBJ2-1, with TRBD2 matching 7 bases. Germline-derived CDR1 and CDR2 are GTSNPN and SVGIG (reference sequence). After removal of 2 bases from V and 3 bases from J, the junction contained 4 bases not matched to a gene. This CDR3 is 14 amino acids long. CDR3 amino acids: CAWSTGGDYNEQFF. The DNA for the CDR3 is TGTGCCTGGAGTACGGGAGGCGACTACAATGAGCAGTTCTTC.

The V and J genes are TRBV30 and TRBJ2-1; 10 bases match TRBD2. The V gene end was trimmed by 2 bases and the J gene end by 7 bases; junction bases not matched to a gene: 2. The CDR3 covers 13 residues. Per germline, CDR1 GTSNPN and CDR2 SVGIG (reference sequence). CDR3 nucleotide sequence: TGTGCCTGGAGTACTAGCGGGATAAATGAGCAGTTCTTC. Its protein product is CAWSTSGINEQFF.

V gene TRBV19 combines with J gene TRBJ2-1; 14 bases match TRBD2. After removal of 5 bases from V and 10 bases from J, the junction contained 13 bases not matched to a gene. This CDR3 is 17 amino acids long. The germline V gene encodes CDR1 LNHDA and CDR2 SQIVND (reference sequence). CDR3 nucleotide sequence: TGTGCCAGTAGTCCACCCTTGACTAGCGGGAGGGGCGGGGAGCAGTTCTTC. This sequence encodes CASSPPLTSGRGGEQFF.

The J gene is TRBJ1-4, the V gene TRBV27; possibly TRBD1 for D (5 bases). The CDR3 is 14 residues long. The V gene's germline CDR1 is MNHEY and CDR2 SMNVEV (reference sequence). Between the trimmed V and J ends, which lost 4 bases and 8 bases, there was a span of 14 bases. CDR3 amino acids: CASSSVGLGEKLFF. Here the CDR3 DNA reads TGTGCCAGCAGTTCGGTGGGGCTCGGGGAAAAACTGTTTTTT.

This rearrangement joins TRBV18 to TRBJ1-2; D is unresolved. The CDR3 consists of 14 residues. V lost 4 bases, J lost 0 bases, and 9 bases lay in between. Germline V CDR1 and CDR2: KGHSH, LQKENI. CDR3 nucleotide sequence: TGTGCCAGCTCACTCCCGACAACTAACTATGGCTACACCTTC. Protein product: CASSLPTTNYGYTF.

The rearrangement joins TRBV4-3 to TRBJ2-7; no clear D gene. This CDR3 is built from 13 residues. The germline V gene encodes CDR1 LGHNA and CDR2 YSLEER. V lost 2 bases to trimming and J lost 7 bases, with 12 bases between them. For the CDR3, the DNA is TGCGCCAGCAGCCAATATCTAGGAGAAGAGCAGTACTTC. Translated, it gives CASSQYLGEEQYF.

V gene TRBV3-1 (or the pseudogene TRBV3-2) combines with J gene TRBJ2-3; D is unresolved. V was trimmed by 4 bases and J by 5 bases, leaving 4 bases between them. The germline gives CDR1 LGHDT, CDR2 YNNKEL (reference sequence). The CDR3 has 11 residues. CDR3 loop: CASSLRDTQYF. The CDR3 DNA reads as TGTGCCAGCAGCCTTCGAGATACGCAGTATTTT.

The chain joins TRBV3-1 (or the pseudogene TRBV3-2) to TRBJ2-1; 9 bases match TRBD2. V shed 6 bases and J 6 bases; nucleotides not matched to a gene: 9. Germline V gives CDR1 LGHDT, CDR2 YNNKEL (reference sequence). The CDR3 is 15 amino acids. The DNA for the CDR3 is TGTGCCAGCAGTCTCATAGCGGGAGAACGCAATGAGCAGTTCTTC. Amino acids: CASSLIAGERNEQFF.

This chain connects TRBV7-9 to TRBJ1-2; no firm D call. CDR3 size: 14 residues. Germline V gene sequence: CDR1 SEHNR, CDR2 FQNEAQ (reference sequence). Deletions cut 5 bases from V and 8 bases from J, with 18 bases between. CDR3 DNA sequence: TGTGCCAGCAGCCCTCAGTCGACGGGTGAGGGCTACACCTTC. Protein sequence: CASSPQSTGEGYTF. The whole variable domain, remainder taken from reference TRBV7-9 and TRBJ1-2, is DTGVSQNPRHKITKRGQNVTFRCDPISEHNRLYWYRQTLGQGPEFLTYFQNEAQLEKSRLLSDRFSAERPKGSFSTLEIQRTEQGDSAMYLCASSPQSTGEGYTFGSGTRLTVV.

Only one count was recorded for this clone. The chain is built from TRBV24-1 and TRBJ2-1; D might be TRBD1 (6 bases). The CDR3 spans 18 residues. The V end was cut by 4 bases, the J end by 8 bases, with 26 bases between. Germline V lookup: CDR1 KGHDR, CDR2 SFDVKD. CDR3 in amino acids: CATSDPPAAAGDPDEQFF. The CDR3 DNA reads as TGTGCCACCAGTGACCCTCCCGCAGCCGCAGGGGACCCCGATGAGCAGTTCTTC.

The chain recombines TRBV19 with TRBJ2-6; TRBD1 might be the D (7 bases). The V gene lost 11 bases and the J gene lost 1 base, with 24 bases spanning the gap. The length of the CDR3 is 18 residues. Germline CDR1 and CDR2: LNHDA and SQIVND (reference sequence). The CDR3 DNA is TGTGCCTCTGGGGGGCTAGGGGACAGATTGTCTGGGGCCAACGTCCTGACTTTC. It yields the protein CASGGLGDRLSGANVLTF.

A single count supports this clone. V usage is TRBV27 and J usage is TRBJ2-7; a weak D match, TRBD2 (6 bases). V was shortened by 5 bases and J by 7 bases, with 18 bases between the two germline ends. CDR1 and CDR2 (germline): MNHEY, SMNVEV (reference sequence). The CDR3 consists of 14 residues. The CDR3 DNA follows: TGTGCCAGCAGTAAATCATCCACTAGCCGAGAGCAGTACTTC. Its protein is CASSKSSTSREQYF.

The chain joins TRBV19 to TRBJ1-4; possible D gene TRBD1, 5 bases. Germline V gene data show CDR1 as LNHDA and CDR2 as SQIVND (reference sequence). The CDR3 spans 13 residues. CDR3 DNA: TGTGCTGCCGGAGGGGTCATCAATGAAAAACTGTTTTTT. Translated: CAAGGVINEKLFF.

This sequence joins TRBV5-1 and TRBJ2-5; D unclear. The CDR3 totals 15 residues. Looked up from germline, CDR1 is SGHRS and CDR2 is YFSETQ. V dropped 3 bases and J dropped 1 base, with 13 bases sitting between them. The CDR3 spells CASSSGLNSQETQYF. In DNA form, the CDR3 reads TGCGCCAGCAGCTCGGGTTTGAACTCCCAAGAGACCCAGTACTTC.

The V call is TRBV12-3 or TRBV12-4, the J call TRBJ1-2; unclear D gene. The CDR3 sequence is 13 residues long. Between the trimmed V and J ends, which lost 3 bases and 4 bases, there was a span of 9 bases. The DNA for the CDR3 is TGTGCCAGCAGTTTCACCGCGGCCTATGGCTACACCTTC. Its protein is CASSFTAAYGYTF.

The V and J genes are TRBV27 and TRBJ1-6; TRBD1 matches at 8 bases. The junction had 8 bases not matched to a gene; V was cut back by 10 bases and J by 0 bases. The CDR3 is 16 residues long. CDR1 MNHEY and CDR2 SMNVEV come from the germline V gene (reference sequence). The CDR3: CATRTGTPSYNSPLHF. CDR3 DNA sequence: TGTGCCACCCGGACAGGGACGCCCTCCTATAATTCACCCCTCCACTTT.

The genes are TRBV7-2 and TRBJ2-1; D may be TRBD1 (6 bases). V was clipped by 5 bases and J by 6 bases, with 17 bases between them. Germline V gives CDR1 SGHTA, CDR2 FQGNSA. This CDR3 has 15 residues. DNA of the CDR3: TGTGCCAGCAGCCAACAGCGACAGGTCTCCAATGAGCAGTTCTTC. It codes for CASSQQRQVSNEQFF. The variable domain in full, completed from reference TRBV7-2 and TRBJ2-1, reads GAGVSQSPSNKVTEKGKDVELRCDPISGHTALYWYRQSLGQGLEFLIYFQGNSAPDKSGLPSDRFSAERTGGSVSTLTIQRTQQEDSAVYLCASSQQRQVSNEQFFGPGTRLTVL.

The V call is TRBV29-1, the J call TRBJ2-5; 8 nucleotides agree with TRBD1. The V gene end was trimmed by 3 bases and the J gene end by 4 bases; junction bases not matched to a gene: 1. This CDR3 contains 12 residues. CDR1 and CDR2 from the germline V gene are SQVTM and ANQGSEA. This CDR3 reads CSVEDRVETQYF. The CDR3 bases are TGCAGCGTTGAGGACAGGGTAGAGACCCAGTACTTC.

This clone came up once. The chain uses TRBV7-3 and TRBJ1-1, with a possible D match to TRBD1 (6 bases). The CDR3 covers 14 residues. Germline V gene sequence: CDR1 SGHTA, CDR2 FQGTGA. The ends were cut back, 5 bases at V and 2 bases at J, with 12 bases in the middle. The CDR3 loop reads CASSPQGGNTEAFF. The DNA for the CDR3 is TGTGCCAGCAGCCCACAGGGTGGAAACACTGAAGCTTTCTTT.

This chain uses TRBV30 with TRBJ2-7, with 7 nucleotides matching TRBD1. The CDR3 runs to 13 residues. The V segment lost 2 bases and the J segment 5 bases; nucleotides outside the gene matches: 6. Germline V CDR1 and CDR2: GTSNPN, SVGIG (reference sequence). This CDR3 reads CAWSNRGRNEQYF. CDR3 DNA sequence: TGTGCCTGGAGTAATAGGGGGCGAAACGAGCAGTACTTC.

V and J are TRBV7-9 and TRBJ1-1; D is uncertain. The CDR3 spans 14 residues. Germline V gene sequence: CDR1 SEHNR, CDR2 FQNEAQ (reference sequence). V was trimmed by 1 base and J by 4 bases, leaving 10 bases between them. CDR3 coding DNA: TGTGCCAGCAGCTTAGGAGAGGGAGGCACTGAAGCTTTCTTT. This codes for CASSLGEGGTEAFF.

The rearrangement joins TRBV29-1 to TRBJ1-2; 7 positions match TRBD1. This CDR3 has 14 residues. The germline V gene has CDR1 SQVTM and CDR2 ANQGSEA. Germline trimming cut 5 bases from V and 1 base from J; bases unmatched to any gene: 7. The CDR3 here is CSVWGTEDNYGYTF. The CDR3 nucleotides are TGCAGCGTTTGGGGGACAGAAGATAACTATGGCTACACCTTC.

The V call is TRBV19, the J call TRBJ1-5; D gene uncertain. V was cut by 4 bases and J by 0 bases, with 10 bases left in between. The CDR3 spans 15 residues. Germline V gives CDR1 LNHDA, CDR2 SQIVND (reference sequence). The CDR3, as DNA: TGTGCCAGTAGTACCCGACACAGTAGCAATCAGCCCCAGCATTTT. This gives the protein CASSTRHSSNQPQHF.

CDR3 DNA sequence: TGTGCCAGCAGTGGACTCCGGGGTAATAATTCACCCCTCCACTTT. Translated: CASSGLRGNNSPLHF. The chain has TRBV25-1 and TRBJ1-6, with D hard to call. From germline, CDR1 is MGHDK and CDR2 SYGVNS. With 4 bases removed from V and 5 bases from J, the gap between germline ends came to 12 bases. The CDR3 is 15 amino acids.